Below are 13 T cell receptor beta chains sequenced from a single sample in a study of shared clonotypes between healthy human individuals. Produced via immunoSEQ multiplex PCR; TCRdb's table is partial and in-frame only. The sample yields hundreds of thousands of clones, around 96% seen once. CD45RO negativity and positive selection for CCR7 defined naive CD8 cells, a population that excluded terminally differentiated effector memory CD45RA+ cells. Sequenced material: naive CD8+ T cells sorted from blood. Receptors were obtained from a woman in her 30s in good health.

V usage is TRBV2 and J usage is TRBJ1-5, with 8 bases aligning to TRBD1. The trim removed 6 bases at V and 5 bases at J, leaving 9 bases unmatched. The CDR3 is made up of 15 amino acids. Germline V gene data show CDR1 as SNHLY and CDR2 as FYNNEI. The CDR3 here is CASRLAGGDDQPQHF. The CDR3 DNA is TGTGCCAGCAGGTTGGCAGGGGGCGATGATCAGCCCCAGCATTTT.

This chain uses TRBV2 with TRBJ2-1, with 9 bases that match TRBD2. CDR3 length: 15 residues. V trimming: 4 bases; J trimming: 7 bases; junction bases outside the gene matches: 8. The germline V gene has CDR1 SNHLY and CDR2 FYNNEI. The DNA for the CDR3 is TGTGCCAGCAGTGCGACTAGCGGAGGCGGGAATGAGCAGTTCTTC. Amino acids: CASSATSGGGNEQFF.

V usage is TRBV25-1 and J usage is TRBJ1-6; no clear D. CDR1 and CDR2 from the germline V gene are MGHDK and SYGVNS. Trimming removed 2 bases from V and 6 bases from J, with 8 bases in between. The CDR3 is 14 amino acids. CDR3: CASSEVALNSPLHF. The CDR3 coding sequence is TGTGCCAGCAGTGAAGTGGCTCTTAATTCACCCCTCCACTTT.

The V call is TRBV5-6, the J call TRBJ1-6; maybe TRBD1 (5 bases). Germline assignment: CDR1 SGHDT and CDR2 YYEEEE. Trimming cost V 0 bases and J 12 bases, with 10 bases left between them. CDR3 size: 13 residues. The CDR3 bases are TGTGCCAGCAGCTTGGGACAGCCTGAACCCCTCCACTTT. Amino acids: CASSLGQPEPLHF.

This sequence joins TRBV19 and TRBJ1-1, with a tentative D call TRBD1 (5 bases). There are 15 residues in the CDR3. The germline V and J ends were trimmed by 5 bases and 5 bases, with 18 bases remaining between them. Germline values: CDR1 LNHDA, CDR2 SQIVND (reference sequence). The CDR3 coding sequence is TGTGCCAGTAGTGAACATCGGGGCAGAAGGACTGAAGCTTTCTTT. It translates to CASSEHRGRRTEAFF.

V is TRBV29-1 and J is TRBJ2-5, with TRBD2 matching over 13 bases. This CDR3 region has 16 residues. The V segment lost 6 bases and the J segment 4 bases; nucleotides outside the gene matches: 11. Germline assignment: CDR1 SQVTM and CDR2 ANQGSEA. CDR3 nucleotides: TGCAGCGTCAGCCTTGGGACTAGCGGGATGACAGAGACCCAGTACTTC. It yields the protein CSVSLGTSGMTETQYF.

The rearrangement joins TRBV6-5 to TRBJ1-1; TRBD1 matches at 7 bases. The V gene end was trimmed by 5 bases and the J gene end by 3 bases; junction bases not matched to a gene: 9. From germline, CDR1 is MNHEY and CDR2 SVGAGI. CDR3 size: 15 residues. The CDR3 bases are TGTGCCAGCAGTGGCCTGACAGGGTTTCACACTGAAGCTTTCTTT. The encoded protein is CASSGLTGFHTEAFF.

The CDR3 reads CASSDRPGQNGYTF. CDR3 DNA sequence: TGTGCCAGCAGCGACAGACCTGGACAGAATGGCTACACCTTC. The chain uses TRBV9 and TRBJ1-2; weak D call: TRBD1 (6 bases). Germline V CDR1 and CDR2: SGDLS, YYNGEE. This CDR3 contains 14 residues. Trimming pared 3 bases from V and 6 bases from J, leaving 15 bases between.

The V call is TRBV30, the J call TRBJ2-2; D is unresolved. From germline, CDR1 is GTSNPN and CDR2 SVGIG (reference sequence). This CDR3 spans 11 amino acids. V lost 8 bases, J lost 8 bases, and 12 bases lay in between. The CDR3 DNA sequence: TGTGCCCGGCCCGCTGGTGGGGAGCTGTTTTTT. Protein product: CARPAGGELFF.

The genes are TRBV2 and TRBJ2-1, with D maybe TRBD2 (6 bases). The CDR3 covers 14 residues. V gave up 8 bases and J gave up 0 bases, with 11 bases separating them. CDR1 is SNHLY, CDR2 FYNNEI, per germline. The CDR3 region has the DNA TGTGCCAGCTTAGCGGAAGGCTCCTACAATGAGCAGTTCTTC. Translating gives CASLAEGSYNEQFF.

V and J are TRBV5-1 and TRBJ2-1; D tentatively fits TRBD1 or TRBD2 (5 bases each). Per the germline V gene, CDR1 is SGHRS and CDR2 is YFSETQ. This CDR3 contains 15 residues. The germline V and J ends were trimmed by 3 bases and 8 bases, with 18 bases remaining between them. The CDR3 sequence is CASSWVGTARDEQFF. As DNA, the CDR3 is TGCGCCAGCAGCTGGGTAGGGACGGCTCGCGATGAGCAGTTCTTC.

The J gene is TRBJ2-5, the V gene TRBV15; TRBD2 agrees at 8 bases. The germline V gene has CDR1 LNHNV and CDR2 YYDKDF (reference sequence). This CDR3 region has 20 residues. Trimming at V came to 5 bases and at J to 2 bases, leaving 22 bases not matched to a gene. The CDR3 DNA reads TGTGCCACCAGCGCCAGAGGGGCTAGCGGGCCAAACCATGTACAAGAGACCCAGTACTTC. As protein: CATSARGASGPNHVQETQYF.

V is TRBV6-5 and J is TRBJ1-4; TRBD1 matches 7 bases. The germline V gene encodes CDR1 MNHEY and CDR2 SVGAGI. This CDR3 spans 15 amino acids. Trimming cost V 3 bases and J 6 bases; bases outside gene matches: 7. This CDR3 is CASSYRGGLDEKLFF. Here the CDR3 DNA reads TGTGCCAGCAGTTATAGAGGGGGCTTGGATGAAAAACTGTTTTTT.